What follows are 12 T cell receptor beta chains derived from one specimen sequenced in a study of blood T cells in healthy people across ages. Primers used in a second PCR of roughly 6 to 11 cycles were a sample-barcoded 5' primer and a J-beta primer mix. TCRdb re-called the 5' RACE reads with MiXCR, one entry per CDR3 protein. This repertoire shows roughly 730,000 distinct CDR3 sequences, 56% found once; its top ten account for roughly 25%. Sequencing input: blood. The receptors here all came from a man aged 35 to 55 in good health.

Only a few counts were recorded for this clonotype. This chain joins TRBV4-3 and TRBJ2-4; 7 nucleotides match TRBD2. The J call could be wrong; TRBJ2-5 is a better fit for the DNA end. Germline loops: CDR1 LGHNA, CDR2 YSLEER. The CDR3 runs 17 residues. The CDR3 loop reads CASSQVAAGVRGETQYF. The CDR3 region has the DNA TGCGCCAGCAGCCAAGTCGCGGCGGGAGTAAGAGGAGAGACCCAGTACTTC.

This clonotype was counted a few times. This chain links TRBV20-1 with TRBJ2-5; 7 nucleotides agree with TRBD1. The CDR3 is 12 amino acids. Germline V gene data show CDR1 as DFQATT and CDR2 as SNEGSKA (reference sequence). The CDR3 bases are TGCAGCCAGAGGGGGCTAAGAGAGACCCAGTACTTC. Protein product: CSQRGLRETQYF.

This sequence joins TRBV3-1 and TRBJ2-3; maybe TRBD1 (6 bases). This CDR3 is 19 amino acids long. With 1 base removed from V and 0 bases from J, the gap between germline ends came to 20 bases. Germline assignment: CDR1 LGHDT and CDR2 YNNKEL (reference sequence). This CDR3 is CASSQGPIQGPLSTDTQYF. CDR3 sequence (DNA): TGTGCCAGCAGCCAAGGTCCTATACAGGGCCCCCTCAGCACAGATACGCAGTATTTT.

The chain combines TRBV10-3 with TRBJ2-1, with TRBD1 matching over 7 bases. After removal of 7 bases from V and 0 bases from J, the junction contained 12 bases not matched to a gene. CDR1 is ENHRY and CDR2 is SYGVKD in the germline V gene. The CDR3 has 17 residues. CDR3 DNA sequence: TGTGCCATCAACGGGCCGACAGGGCCCAGCTCCTACAATGAGCAGTTCTTC. Amino acids: CAINGPTGPSSYNEQFF.

The chain is built from TRBV2 and TRBJ2-1; D not certain. The germline V gene has CDR1 SNHLY and CDR2 FYNNEI. CDR3 length: 12 amino acids. V gave up 8 bases and J gave up 10 bases, with 15 bases separating them. In DNA form, the CDR3 reads TGTGCCAGCCCGAACCCCTGGGAAGAGCAGTTCTTC. Translation: CASPNPWEEQFF.

The gene calls are TRBV7-9 and TRBJ2-5; TRBD1 or TRBD2 may be the D gene (7 bases each). V was clipped by 8 bases and J by 3 bases, with 19 bases between them. This CDR3 contains 15 residues. Germline CDR1 reads SEHNR; CDR2 reads FQNEAQ (reference sequence). The CDR3 DNA sequence: TGTGCCAGCCGGCCCAGGGGGGGGGCGGAAGAGACCCAGTACTTC. As protein: CASRPRGGAEETQYF.

This chain connects TRBV12-3 or TRBV12-4 to TRBJ2-5; 11 bases map to TRBD2. Gene TRBJ2-4 matches the end of the DNA better, so the J call may be wrong. The CDR3 totals 14 residues. The chain's CDR3 is CASSLGLAGGIQYF. The CDR3 DNA reads TGTGCCAGCAGTTTAGGGCTAGCGGGAGGCATTCAGTACTTC.

The rearrangement links TRBV4-3 to TRBJ2-5; 8 positions agree with TRBD2. This CDR3 is 13 amino acids long. The V and J ends lost 8 bases and 1 base, in that order; junction bases with no gene match: 3. Germline CDR1 LGHNA, CDR2 YSLEER. As DNA, the CDR3 is TGCGCCAGCGGGCGGGAGGTCCAAGAGACCCAGTACTTC. The encoded protein is CASGREVQETQYF.

The V gene is TRBV5-1, the J gene TRBJ2-7; the match to TRBD2 covers 8 bases. CDR1 is SGHRS, CDR2 YFSETQ, per germline. The V gene end was trimmed by 0 bases and the J gene end by 4 bases; junction bases not matched to a gene: 15. CDR3 length: 18 amino acids. The CDR3 DNA is TGCGCCAGCAGCTTGGCCCCACTAGCGGAGCTACCAAATTACGAGCAGTACTTC. Amino acids: CASSLAPLAELPNYEQYF. The whole variable domain, remainder taken from reference TRBV5-1 and TRBJ2-7, is KAGVTQTPRYLIKTRGQQVTLSCSPISGHRSVSWYQQTPGQGLQFLFEYFSETQRNKGNFPGRFSGRQFSNSRSEMNVSTLELGDSALYLCASSLAPLAELPNYEQYFGPGTRLTVT.

Concerning this clonotype itself: The germline gene is not matched at one end of the junction; a read error may be the cause. The chain carries TRBV12-3 or TRBV12-4 and TRBJ2-1; 8 nucleotides line up with TRBD2. The CDR3 has 12 amino acids. CDR3: CASRGGADEQFF. The DNA for the CDR3 is TGTGCCAGCCGGGGGGGCGCAGATGAGCAGTTTTTC.

As concerns this clonotype: A read error may produce the germline difference seen at one junction end. The CDR3 protein is CAGSLDSRLTDTQYF. CDR3 sequence (DNA): TGCGCCGGCAGCTTGGACAGCCGACTTACAGATACGCAGTATTTT. This chain links TRBV5-1 with TRBJ2-3, with D tentatively TRBD1 (6 bases). From germline, CDR1 is SGHRS and CDR2 YFSETQ. The CDR3 covers 15 residues.

The chain recombines TRBV20-1 with TRBJ2-1, with D perhaps given as TRBD1 or TRBD2 (6 bases each). Germline V gene lookup returns CDR1 DFQATT and CDR2 SNEGSKA (reference sequence). Trimming took off 6 bases at V and 6 bases at J, with 15 bases between the two ends. CDR3 size: 13 residues. CDR3 DNA: TGCAGTGCCCTGGAGGGGGGAAGCAATGAGCAGTTCTTC. Translating gives CSALEGGSNEQFF.